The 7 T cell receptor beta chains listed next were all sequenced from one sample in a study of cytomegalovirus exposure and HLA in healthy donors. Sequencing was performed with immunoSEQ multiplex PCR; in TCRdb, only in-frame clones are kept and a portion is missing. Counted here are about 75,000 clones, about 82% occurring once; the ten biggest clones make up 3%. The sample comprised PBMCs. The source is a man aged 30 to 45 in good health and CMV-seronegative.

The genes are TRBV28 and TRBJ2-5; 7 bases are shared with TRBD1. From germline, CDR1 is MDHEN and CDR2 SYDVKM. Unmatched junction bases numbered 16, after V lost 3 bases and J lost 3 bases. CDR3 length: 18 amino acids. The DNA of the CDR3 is TGTGCCAGCAGTTTGTCAGGGGGTATCGTGACTCCTGAAGAGACCCAGTACTTC. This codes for CASSLSGGIVTPEETQYF.

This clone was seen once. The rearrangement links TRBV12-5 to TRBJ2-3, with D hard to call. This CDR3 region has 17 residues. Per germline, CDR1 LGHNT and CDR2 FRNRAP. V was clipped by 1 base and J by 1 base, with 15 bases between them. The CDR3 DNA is TGTGCTAGTGGTTTGGGACTTCTACGAGGCGGCACAGATACGCAGTATTTT. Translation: CASGLGLLRGGTDTQYF.

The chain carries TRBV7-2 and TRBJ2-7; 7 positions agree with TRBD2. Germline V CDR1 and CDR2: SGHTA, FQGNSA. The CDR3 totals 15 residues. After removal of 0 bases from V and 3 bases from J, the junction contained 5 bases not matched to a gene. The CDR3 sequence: CASSLAASGYYEQYV. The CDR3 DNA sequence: TGTGCCAGCAGCTTAGCGGCTAGCGGATACTACGAGCAGTACGTC.

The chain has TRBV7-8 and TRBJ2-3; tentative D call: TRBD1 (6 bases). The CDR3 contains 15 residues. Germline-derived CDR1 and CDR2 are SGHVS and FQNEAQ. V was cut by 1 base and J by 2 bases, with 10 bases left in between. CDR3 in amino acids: CASSLGGHLTDTQYF. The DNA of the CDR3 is TGTGCCAGCAGCTTAGGGGGACACCTCACAGATACGCAGTATTTT.

CDR3 in DNA: TGTGCCTGGAGTGTACAGGGGGCGAGGGGCTACACCTTC. It translates to CAWSVQGARGYTF. The rearrangement uses TRBV30 and TRBJ1-2, with TRBD1 identical over 9 bases. The CDR3 runs to 13 residues. Germline V gives CDR1 GTSNPN, CDR2 SVGIG (reference sequence). V trimming: 0 bases; J trimming: 8 bases; junction bases outside the gene matches: 4.

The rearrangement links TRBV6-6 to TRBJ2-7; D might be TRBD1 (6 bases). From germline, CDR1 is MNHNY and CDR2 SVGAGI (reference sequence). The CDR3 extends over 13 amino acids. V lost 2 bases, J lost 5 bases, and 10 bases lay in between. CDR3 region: CASSYQGTHEQYF. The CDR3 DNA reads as TGTGCCAGCAGTTACCAGGGGACCCACGAGCAGTACTTC.

The CDR3 sequence is CASSFFPTDNQPQHF. The CDR3 coding sequence is TGTGCCAGCAGCTTTTTTCCCACAGACAATCAGCCCCAGCATTTT. V usage is TRBV5-4 and J usage is TRBJ1-5, with D uncertain. The CDR3 totals 15 residues. CDR1 SGHNT and CDR2 YYREEE come from the germline V gene (reference sequence). With 2 bases removed from V and 3 bases from J, the gap between germline ends came to 12 bases.